Listed below are T cell receptor beta chains from one sample, sequenced in a study of control samples from healthy donors and cancer patients. The assay was immunoSEQ multiplex PCR, and TCRdb's table has in-frame clones only and misses some. The table includes about 270,000 clones, about four fifths detected once. The material sequenced was PBMCs. These receptors originate from a woman aged 60 to 75 with lung cancer. The CDR3 runs from the conserved cysteine through the conserved F or W. Size is stated for part of the rows, as once, few or many counts, or as a class when the clone is expanded.

clone size: few
V gene: TRBV7-9
J gene: TRBJ2-7
CDR3 protein: CASSDTGQGSEQYF

clone size: -
V gene: TRBV5-4
J gene: TRBJ2-3
CDR3 protein: CASRIGAAQAQYF

clone size: -
V gene: TRBV7-2
J gene: TRBJ1-5
CDR3 protein: CANVGARNQPQHF

clone size: -
V gene: TRBV7-2
J gene: TRBJ1-1
CDR3 protein: CASSATDRGTRYEAFF

clone size: few
V gene: TRBV27
J gene: TRBJ2-7
CDR3 protein: CATTAAGGPYEQYF

clone size: -
V gene: TRBV29-1
J gene: TRBJ1-4
CDR3 protein: CSVSDTGGSEKLFF

clone size: -
V gene: TRBV10-2
J gene: TRBJ1-4
CDR3 protein: CASSRGGGNEKLFF

clone size: once
V gene: TRBV3-1/TRBV3-2
J gene: TRBJ2-7
CDR3 protein: CASSQDGGRYYEQYF

clone size: -
V gene: TRBV10-3
J gene: TRBJ2-2
CDR3 protein: CASSEGNTGELFF

clone size: -
V gene: TRBV7-2
J gene: TRBJ2-1
CDR3 protein: CASSLSYRGGNEQFF

clone size: -
V gene: TRBV7-3
J gene: TRBJ2-2
CDR3 protein: CASSSTTMGTGELFF

clone size: -
V gene: TRBV15
J gene: TRBJ2-3
CDR3 protein: CATSRGWTGGGTDTQYF

clone size: -
V gene: TRBV5-6
J gene: TRBJ2-6
CDR3 protein: CASRPSGTNVLTF

clone size: -
V gene: TRBV5-8
J gene: TRBJ1-5
CDR3 protein: CASSPGTGDSNQPQHF

clone size: -
V gene: TRBV18
J gene: TRBJ1-1
CDR3 protein: CASSQTGGEGTEAFF

clone size: -
V gene: TRBV10-2
J gene: TRBJ2-2
CDR3 protein: CASSPGQGGFGELFF

clone size: -
V gene: TRBV9
J gene: TRBJ1-3
CDR3 protein: CASSVASSGNTIYF

clone size: -
V gene: TRBV19
J gene: TRBJ1-5
CDR3 protein: CASSWIRESNQPQHF

clone size: -
V gene: TRBV5-1
J gene: TRBJ1-2
CDR3 protein: CASSFQLPGLGGYTF

clone size: many
V gene: TRBV5-1
J gene: TRBJ2-7
CDR3 protein: CASSPEPGLAGEGQYF

clone size: -
V gene: TRBV2
J gene: TRBJ1-5
CDR3 protein: CASNRGRDQPQHF

clone size: few
V gene: TRBV6-6
J gene: TRBJ2-7
CDR3 protein: CASVDRDNYEQYF

clone size: -
V gene: TRBV7-3
J gene: TRBJ2-2
CDR3 protein: CASSLTGIAGAQTGELFF

clone size: -
V gene: TRBV5-6
J gene: TRBJ1-3
CDR3 protein: CASGLRLDGNTIYF

clone size: once
V gene: TRBV19
J gene: TRBJ1-2
CDR3 protein: CASSIVGGYGYTF

clone size: -
V gene: TRBV2
J gene: TRBJ2-2
CDR3 protein: CASRLDLVITGELFF

clone size: -
V gene: TRBV9
J gene: TRBJ2-1
CDR3 protein: CASSPRGGQFYNEQFF

clone size: -
V gene: TRBV20-1
J gene: TRBJ2-1
CDR3 protein: CSALANEQFF

clone size: -
V gene: TRBV5-1
J gene: TRBJ2-3
CDR3 protein: CASSLTFLTDTQYF

clone size: -
V gene: TRBV7-9
J gene: TRBJ2-1
CDR3 protein: CASSLSSREGRNEQFF

clone size: once
V gene: TRBV6-6
J gene: TRBJ1-1
CDR3 protein: CASSPVGGYTEAFF

clone size: -
V gene: TRBV30
J gene: TRBJ1-1
CDR3 protein: CAWSGQGWTEAFF

clone size: -
V gene: TRBV25-1
J gene: TRBJ1-1
CDR3 protein: CASSAFHRVEHTEAFF

clone size: -
V gene: TRBV27
J gene: TRBJ2-1
CDR3 protein: CASSSQGGLAASSYNEQFF

clone size: -
V gene: TRBV28
J gene: TRBJ1-1
CDR3 protein: CASSEGTEAFF

clone size: -
V gene: TRBV13
J gene: TRBJ1-4
CDR3 protein: CASSLRGGNEKLFF

clone size: once
V gene: TRBV11-3
J gene: TRBJ2-7
CDR3 protein: CASSLGGTGGYEQYF

clone size: -
V gene: TRBV28
J gene: TRBJ2-5
CDR3 protein: CASRVLGTQETQYF

clone size: once
V gene: TRBV9
J gene: TRBJ2-1
CDR3 protein: CASSVTPGGQSSYNEQFF

clone size: -
V gene: TRBV19
J gene: TRBJ1-2
CDR3 protein: CASSIDQLTGANYGYTF

clone size: -
V gene: TRBV10-1
J gene: TRBJ2-3
CDR3 protein: CASSLNLAGGTDTQYF

clone size: -
V gene: TRBV5-1
J gene: TRBJ2-7
CDR3 protein: CASSLTGTGIYEQYF

clone size: -
V gene: TRBV6-5
J gene: TRBJ2-7
CDR3 protein: CASRISESYEQYF

clone size: -
V gene: TRBV19
J gene: TRBJ2-2
CDR3 protein: CASSIGQGNTGELFF

clone size: -
V gene: TRBV2
J gene: TRBJ2-2
CDR3 protein: CASSEQGGLTGELFF

clone size: -
V gene: TRBV27
J gene: TRBJ1-1
CDR3 protein: CASHPQGPHTEAFF

clone size: -
V gene: TRBV6-4
J gene: TRBJ2-7
CDR3 protein: CASSDEGVEQYF

clone size: -
V gene: TRBV28
J gene: TRBJ2-1
CDR3 protein: CASSYTGGSYNEQFF

clone size: -
V gene: TRBV5-4
J gene: TRBJ1-3
CDR3 protein: CASSSTGLNSGNTIYF

clone size: few
V gene: TRBV2
J gene: TRBJ1-5
CDR3 protein: CASSEWDLDQPQHF

clone size: -
V gene: TRBV10-3
J gene: TRBJ1-2
CDR3 protein: CAIRPDRGDYGYTF

clone size: -
V gene: TRBV19
J gene: TRBJ1-1
CDR3 protein: CASTWQNTEAFF

clone size: -
V gene: TRBV6-1
J gene: TRBJ1-5
CDR3 protein: CASSEGPGRTAQHF